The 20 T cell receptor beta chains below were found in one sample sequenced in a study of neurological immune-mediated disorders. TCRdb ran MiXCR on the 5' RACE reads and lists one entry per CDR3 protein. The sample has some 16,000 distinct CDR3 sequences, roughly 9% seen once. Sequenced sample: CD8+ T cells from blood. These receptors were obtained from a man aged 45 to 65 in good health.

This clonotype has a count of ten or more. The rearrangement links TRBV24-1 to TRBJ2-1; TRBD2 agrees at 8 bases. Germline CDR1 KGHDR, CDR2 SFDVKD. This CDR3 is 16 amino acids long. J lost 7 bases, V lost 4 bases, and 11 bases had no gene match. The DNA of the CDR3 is TGTGCCACCAGTGACAGGACTAGCCCTTACCAAAATGAGCAGTTCTTC. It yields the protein CATSDRTSPYQNEQFF.

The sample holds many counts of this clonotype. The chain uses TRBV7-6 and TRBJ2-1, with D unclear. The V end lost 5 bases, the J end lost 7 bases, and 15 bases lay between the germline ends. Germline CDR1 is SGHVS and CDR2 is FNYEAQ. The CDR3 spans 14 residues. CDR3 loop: CASSRTPVGNEQFF. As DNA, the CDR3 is TGTGCCAGCAGCCGGACGCCTGTTGGTAATGAGCAGTTCTTC.

DNA for the CDR3: TGCGCCAGCAGCCAAGATCGGGGACAGAAGAGCGGTCACTTGGTAGAGACCCAGTACTTC. Translation: CASSQDRGQKSGHLVETQYF. The J gene is TRBJ2-5, the V gene TRBV4-1; 7 nucleotides agree with TRBD1. V shed 0 bases, J shed 4 bases, and the junction held 20 bases outside the gene matches. Germline V lookup: CDR1 MGHRA, CDR2 YSYEKL. The length of the CDR3 is 20 residues.

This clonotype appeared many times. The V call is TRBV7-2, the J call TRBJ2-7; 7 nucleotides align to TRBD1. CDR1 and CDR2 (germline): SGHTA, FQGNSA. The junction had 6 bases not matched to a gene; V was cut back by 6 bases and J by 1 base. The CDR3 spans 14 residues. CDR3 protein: CASSAGGSSYEQYF. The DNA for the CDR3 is TGTGCCAGCAGTGCAGGGGGAAGTTCCTACGAGCAGTACTTC.

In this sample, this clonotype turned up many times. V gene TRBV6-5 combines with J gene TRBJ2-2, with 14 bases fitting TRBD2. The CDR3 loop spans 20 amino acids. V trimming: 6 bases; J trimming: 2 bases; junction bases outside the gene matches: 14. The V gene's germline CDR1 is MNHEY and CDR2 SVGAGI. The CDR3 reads CASSFGLAGGLGANTGELFF. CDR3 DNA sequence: TGTGCCAGCAGCTTCGGACTAGCGGGAGGTCTGGGTGCCAACACCGGGGAGCTGTTTTTT.

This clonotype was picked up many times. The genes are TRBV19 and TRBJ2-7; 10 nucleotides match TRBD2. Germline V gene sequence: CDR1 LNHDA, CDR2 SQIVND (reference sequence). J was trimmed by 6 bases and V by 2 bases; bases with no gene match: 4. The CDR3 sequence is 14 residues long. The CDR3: CASSITSGNPEQYF. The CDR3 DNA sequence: TGTGCCAGTAGTATAACTAGCGGGAATCCCGAGCAGTACTTC.

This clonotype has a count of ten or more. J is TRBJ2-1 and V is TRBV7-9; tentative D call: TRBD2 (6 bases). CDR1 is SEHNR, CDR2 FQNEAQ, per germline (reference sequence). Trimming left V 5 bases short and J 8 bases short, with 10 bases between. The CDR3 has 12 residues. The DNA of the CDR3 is TGTGCCAGCAGCGGTCCGGGGGATGAGCAGTTCTTC. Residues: CASSGPGDEQFF.

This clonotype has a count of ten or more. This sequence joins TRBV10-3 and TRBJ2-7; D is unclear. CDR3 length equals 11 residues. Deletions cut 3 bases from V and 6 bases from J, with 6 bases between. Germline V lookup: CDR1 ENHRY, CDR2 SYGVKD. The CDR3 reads CAISDRSEQYF. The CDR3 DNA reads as TGTGCCATCAGTGACCGGTCCGAGCAGTACTTC.

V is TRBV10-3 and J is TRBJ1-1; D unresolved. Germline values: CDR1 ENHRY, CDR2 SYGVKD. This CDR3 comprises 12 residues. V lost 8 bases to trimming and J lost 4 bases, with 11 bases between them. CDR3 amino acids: CAIEVLGTEAFF. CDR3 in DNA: TGTGCCATCGAGGTGTTGGGCACTGAAGCTTTCTTT.

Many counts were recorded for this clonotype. The CDR3 here is CASSYSLAALGETQYF. DNA of the CDR3: TGTGCCAGCAGTTACTCGTTAGCGGCCCTGGGAGAGACCCAGTACTTC. This sequence joins TRBV6-2 or TRBV6-3 and TRBJ2-5; perhaps TRBD2 as D (6 bases). This CDR3 is 16 amino acids long. The V gene lost 0 bases and the J gene lost 4 bases, with 15 bases spanning the gap. Germline V gene sequence: CDR1 MNHEY, CDR2 SVGEGT.

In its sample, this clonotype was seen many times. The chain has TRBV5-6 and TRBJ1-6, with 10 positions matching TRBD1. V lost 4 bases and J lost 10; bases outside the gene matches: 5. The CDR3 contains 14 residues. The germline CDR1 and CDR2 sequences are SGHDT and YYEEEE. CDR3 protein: CASSPGDRGSPLHF. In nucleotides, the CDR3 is TGTGCCAGCAGCCCCGGGGACAGGGGATCACCCCTCCACTTT.

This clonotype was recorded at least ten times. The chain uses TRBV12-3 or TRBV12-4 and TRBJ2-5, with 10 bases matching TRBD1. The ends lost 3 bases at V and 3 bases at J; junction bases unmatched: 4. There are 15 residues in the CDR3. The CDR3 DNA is TGTGCCAGCAGTTTTCTGGACAGGGGGAAAGAGACCCAGTACTTC. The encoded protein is CASSFLDRGKETQYF.

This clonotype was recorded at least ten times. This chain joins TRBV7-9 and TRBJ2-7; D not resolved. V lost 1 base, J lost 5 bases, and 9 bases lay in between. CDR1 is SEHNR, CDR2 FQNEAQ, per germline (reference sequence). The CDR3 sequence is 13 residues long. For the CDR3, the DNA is TGTGCCAGCAGCTTAGTATTTCAGGACGAGCAGTACTTC. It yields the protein CASSLVFQDEQYF.

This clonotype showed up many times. The DNA for the CDR3 is TGTGCCAGCAGGTTCTTCGGGGGATCCTACAATGAGCAGTTCTTC. It codes for CASRFFGGSYNEQFF. The chain combines TRBV11-1 with TRBJ2-1; TRBD2 might be the D (6 bases). Germline CDR1 and CDR2: SGHAT and FQDESV (reference sequence). CDR3 length: 15 residues. Trimming pared 6 bases from V and 1 base from J, leaving 13 bases between. Using reference TRBV11-1 and TRBJ2-1 for the parts outside the CDR3, the full variable domain is EAEVAQSPRYKITEKSQAVAFWCDPISGHATLYWYRQILGQGPELLVQFQDESVVDDSQLPKDRFSAERLKGVDSTLKIQPAELGDSAMYLCASRFFGGSYNEQFFGPGTRLTVL.

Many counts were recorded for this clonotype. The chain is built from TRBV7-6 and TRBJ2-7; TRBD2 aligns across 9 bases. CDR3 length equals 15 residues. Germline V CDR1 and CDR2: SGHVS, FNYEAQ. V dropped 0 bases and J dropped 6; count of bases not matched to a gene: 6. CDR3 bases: TGTGCCAGCAGCTTAGCGGTAGCGGGAGAGCCCGAGCAGTACTTC. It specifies CASSLAVAGEPEQYF.

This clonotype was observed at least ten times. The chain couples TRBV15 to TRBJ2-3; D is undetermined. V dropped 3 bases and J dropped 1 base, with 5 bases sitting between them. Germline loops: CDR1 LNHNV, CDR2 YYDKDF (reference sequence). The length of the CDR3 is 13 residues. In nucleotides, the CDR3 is TGTGCCACCAGCAGGACCCGCACAGATACGCAGTATTTT. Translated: CATSRTRTDTQYF. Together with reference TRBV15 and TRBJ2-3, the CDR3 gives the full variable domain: DAMVIQNPRYQVTQFGKPVTLSCSQTLNHNVMYWYQQKSSQAPKLLFHYYDKDFNNEADTPDNFQSRRPNTSFCFLDIRSPGLGDTAMYLCATSRTRTDTQYFGPGTRLTVL.

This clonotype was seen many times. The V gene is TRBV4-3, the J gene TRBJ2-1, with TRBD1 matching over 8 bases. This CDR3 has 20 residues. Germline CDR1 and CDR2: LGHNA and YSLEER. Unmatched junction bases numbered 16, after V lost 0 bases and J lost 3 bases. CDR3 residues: CASSQDPGRGQSRHYNEQFF. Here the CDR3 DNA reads TGCGCCAGCAGCCAAGATCCTGGCAGGGGGCAATCTCGACACTACAATGAGCAGTTCTTC.

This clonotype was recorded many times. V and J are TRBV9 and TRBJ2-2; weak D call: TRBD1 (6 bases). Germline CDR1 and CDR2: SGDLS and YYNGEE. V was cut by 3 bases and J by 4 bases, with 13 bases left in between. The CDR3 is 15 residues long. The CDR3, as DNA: TGTGCCAGCAGCGGAACAGGGAAACCCACCGGGGAGCTGTTTTTT. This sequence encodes CASSGTGKPTGELFF.

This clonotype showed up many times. CDR3 protein: CAISDDSGSRNRRYNEQFF. The CDR3 bases are TGTGCCATCAGTGATGATAGCGGGAGCCGAAACCGAAGATACAATGAGCAGTTCTTC. The chain links TRBV10-3 to TRBJ2-1; 9 nucleotides agree with TRBD2. V lost 3 bases to trimming and J lost 4 bases; unmatched junction nucleotides: 16. Germline CDR1 and CDR2: ENHRY and SYGVKD. This CDR3 comprises 19 residues.

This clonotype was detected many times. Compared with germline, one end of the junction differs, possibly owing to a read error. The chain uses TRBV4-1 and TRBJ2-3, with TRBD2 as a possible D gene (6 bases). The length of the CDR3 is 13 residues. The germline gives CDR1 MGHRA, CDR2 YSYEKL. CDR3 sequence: CASSGPGTQARGF. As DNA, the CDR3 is TGCGCCAGCAGCGGACCCGGGACCCAAGCACGGGGGTTT.